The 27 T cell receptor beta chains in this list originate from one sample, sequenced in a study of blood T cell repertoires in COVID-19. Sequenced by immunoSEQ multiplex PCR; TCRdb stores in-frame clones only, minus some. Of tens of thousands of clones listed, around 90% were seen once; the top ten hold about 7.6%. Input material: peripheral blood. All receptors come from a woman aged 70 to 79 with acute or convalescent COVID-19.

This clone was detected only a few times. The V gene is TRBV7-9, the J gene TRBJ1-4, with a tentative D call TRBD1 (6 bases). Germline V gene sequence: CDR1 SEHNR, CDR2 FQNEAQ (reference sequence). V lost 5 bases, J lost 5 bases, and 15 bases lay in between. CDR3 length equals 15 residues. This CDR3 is CASSPETQGNEKLFF. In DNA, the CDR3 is TGTGCCAGCAGCCCTGAGACTCAGGGGAATGAAAAACTGTTTTTT.

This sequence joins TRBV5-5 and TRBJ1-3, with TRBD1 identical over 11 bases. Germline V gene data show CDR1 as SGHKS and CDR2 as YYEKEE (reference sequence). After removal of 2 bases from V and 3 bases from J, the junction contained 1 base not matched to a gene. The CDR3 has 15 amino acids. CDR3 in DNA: TGTGCCAGCAGCTTTGGGACAGGGGGTGGAAACACCATATATTTT. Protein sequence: CASSFGTGGGNTIYF.

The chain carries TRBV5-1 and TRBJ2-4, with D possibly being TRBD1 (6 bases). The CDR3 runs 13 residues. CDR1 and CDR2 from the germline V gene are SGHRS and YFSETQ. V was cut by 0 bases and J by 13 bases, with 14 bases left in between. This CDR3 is CASSLAGHGEQYF. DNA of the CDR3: TGCGCCAGCAGCTTGGCGGGACACGGGGAGCAGTACTTC.

The CDR3 protein is CASSLVRGLEKLFF. CDR3 nucleotide sequence: TGTGCCAGCAGCTTAGTGAGGGGGCTTGAAAAACTGTTTTTT. The chain joins TRBV11-2 to TRBJ1-4, with 7 bases identical to TRBD1. Germline CDR1 SGHAT, CDR2 FQNNGV. The CDR3 sequence is 14 residues long. With V trimmed by 1 base and J by 7 bases, 3 bases remained unmatched. Full variable domain (remainder filled in from reference TRBV11-2 and TRBJ1-4): EAGVAQSPRYKIIEKRQSVAFWCNPISGHATLYWYQQILGQGPKLLIQFQNNGVVDDSQLPKDRFSAERLKGVDSTLKIQPAKLEDSAVYLCASSLVRGLEKLFFGSGTQLSVL.

The CDR3 spells CASSPGTDYGYTF. The CDR3 DNA sequence: TGTGCCAGCTCACCAGGGACAGACTATGGCTACACCTTC. This chain joins TRBV18 and TRBJ1-2, with 7 bases lining up with TRBD1. Germline loops: CDR1 KGHSH, CDR2 LQKENI. V was pared by 2 bases and J by 3 bases, with 0 bases of the junction left unmatched. The CDR3 covers 13 residues.

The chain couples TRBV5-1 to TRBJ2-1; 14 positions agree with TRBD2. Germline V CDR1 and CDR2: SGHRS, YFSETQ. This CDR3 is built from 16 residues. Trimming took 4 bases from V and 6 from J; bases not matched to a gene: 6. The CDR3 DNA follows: TGCGCCAGCAGCAAGGGGACTAGCGGGAGTAGCAATGAGCAGTTCTTC. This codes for CASSKGTSGSSNEQFF.

The CDR3 coding sequence is TGCGCCAGCAGCTTGGACGGTAAAAGGGGCACTGAAGCTTTCTTT. This sequence encodes CASSLDGKRGTEAFF. The rearrangement links TRBV5-1 to TRBJ1-1; maybe TRBD1 (5 bases). The CDR3 is 15 amino acids. Deletions cut 0 bases from V and 4 bases from J, with 13 bases between. CDR1 SGHRS and CDR2 YFSETQ come from the germline V gene.

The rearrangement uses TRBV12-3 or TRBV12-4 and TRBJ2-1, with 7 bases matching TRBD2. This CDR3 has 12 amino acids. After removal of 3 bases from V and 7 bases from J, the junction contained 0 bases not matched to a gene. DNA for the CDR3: TGTGCCAGCAGTTTCGGGGGGAATGAGCAGTTCTTC. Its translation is CASSFGGNEQFF.

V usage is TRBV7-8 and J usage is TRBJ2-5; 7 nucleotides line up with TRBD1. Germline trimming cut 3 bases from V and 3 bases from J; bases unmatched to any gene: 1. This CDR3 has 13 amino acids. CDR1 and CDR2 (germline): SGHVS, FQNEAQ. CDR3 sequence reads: CASSFDREETQYF. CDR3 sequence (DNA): TGTGCCAGCAGCTTCGACAGGGAAGAGACCCAGTACTTC.

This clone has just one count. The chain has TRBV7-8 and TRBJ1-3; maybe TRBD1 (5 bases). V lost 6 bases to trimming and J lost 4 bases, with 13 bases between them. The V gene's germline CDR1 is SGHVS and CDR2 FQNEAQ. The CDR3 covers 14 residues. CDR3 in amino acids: CASRLQRTGNTIYF. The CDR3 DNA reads TGTGCCAGCAGGCTCCAACGGACAGGAAACACCATATATTTT. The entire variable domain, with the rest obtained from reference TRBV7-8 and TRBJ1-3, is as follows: GAGVSQSPRYKVAKRGQDVALRCDPISGHVSLFWYQQALGQGPEFLTYFQNEAQLDKSGLPSDRFFAERPEGSVSTLKIQRTQQEDSAVYLCASRLQRTGNTIYFGEGSWLTVV.

The DNA for the CDR3 is TGCGCCAGCAGCTTGGCCCTTTCGGGGGGCAATGAGCAGTTCTTC. It translates to CASSLALSGGNEQFF. The J gene is TRBJ2-1, the V gene TRBV5-1, with 7 positions matching TRBD2. The CDR3 totals 15 residues. Germline CDR1 is SGHRS and CDR2 is YFSETQ. Trimming cost V 0 bases and J 6 bases; bases outside gene matches: 6.

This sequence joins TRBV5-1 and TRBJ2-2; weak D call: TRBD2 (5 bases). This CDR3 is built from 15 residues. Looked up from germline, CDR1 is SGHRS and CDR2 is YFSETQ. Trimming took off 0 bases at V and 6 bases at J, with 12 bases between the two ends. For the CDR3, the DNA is TGCGCCAGCAGCTTGGGGACTCAGGAGTCCGGGGAGCTGTTTTTT. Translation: CASSLGTQESGELFF.

CDR3 DNA sequence: TGTGCCAGCAGTTTAACGTGGGGTAGCGATGAGCAGTTCTTC. Translating it yields CASSLTWGSDEQFF. The chain joins TRBV27 to TRBJ2-1; possible D gene TRBD2, 5 bases. Looked up from germline, CDR1 is MNHEY and CDR2 is SMNVEV (reference sequence). Trimming removed 2 bases from V and 8 bases from J, with 13 bases in between. The CDR3 totals 14 residues.

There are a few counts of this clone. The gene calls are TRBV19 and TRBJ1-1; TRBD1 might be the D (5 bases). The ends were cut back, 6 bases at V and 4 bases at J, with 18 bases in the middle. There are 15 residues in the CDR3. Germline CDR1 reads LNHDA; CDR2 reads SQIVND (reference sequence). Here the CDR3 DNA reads TGTGCCAGTAGAGCACCCCAAAGACAGACCACTGAAGCTTTCTTT. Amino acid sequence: CASRAPQRQTTEAFF.

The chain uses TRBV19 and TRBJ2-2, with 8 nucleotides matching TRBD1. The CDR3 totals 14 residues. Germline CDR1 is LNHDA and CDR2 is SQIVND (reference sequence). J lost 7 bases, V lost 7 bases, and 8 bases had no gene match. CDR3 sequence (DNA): TGTGCCAGTAACGTCCAGGGGGCTCGCGGGGAGCTGTTTTTT. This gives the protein CASNVQGARGELFF.

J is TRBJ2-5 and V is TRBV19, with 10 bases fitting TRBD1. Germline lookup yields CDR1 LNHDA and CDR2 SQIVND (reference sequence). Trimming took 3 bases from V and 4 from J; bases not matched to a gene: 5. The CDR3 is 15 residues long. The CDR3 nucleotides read TGTGCCAGTAGTATTGGGGACAGGGGTTTAGAGACCCAGTACTTC. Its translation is CASSIGDRGLETQYF.

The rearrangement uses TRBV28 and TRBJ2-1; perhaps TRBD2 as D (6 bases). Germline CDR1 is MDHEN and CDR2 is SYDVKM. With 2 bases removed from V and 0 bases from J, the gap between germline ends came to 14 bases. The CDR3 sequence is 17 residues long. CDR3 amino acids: CASSLSLFGSSYNEQFF. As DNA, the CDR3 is TGTGCCAGCAGTTTAAGTCTATTCGGGAGCTCCTACAATGAGCAGTTCTTC.

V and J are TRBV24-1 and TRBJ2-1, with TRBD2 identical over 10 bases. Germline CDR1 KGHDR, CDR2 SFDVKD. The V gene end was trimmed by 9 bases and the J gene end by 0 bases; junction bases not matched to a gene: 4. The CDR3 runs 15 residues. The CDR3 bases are TGTGCCACCGGGGAGCGGGGGGGCTCCTACAATGAGCAGTTCTTC. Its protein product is CATGERGGSYNEQFF.

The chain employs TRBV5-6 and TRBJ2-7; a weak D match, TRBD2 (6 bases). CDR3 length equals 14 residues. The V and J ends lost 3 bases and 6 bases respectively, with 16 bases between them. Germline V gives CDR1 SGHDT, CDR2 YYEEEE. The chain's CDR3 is CASSSHRKGLEQYF. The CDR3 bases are TGTGCCAGCAGCTCACATAGGAAGGGACTCGAGCAGTACTTC.

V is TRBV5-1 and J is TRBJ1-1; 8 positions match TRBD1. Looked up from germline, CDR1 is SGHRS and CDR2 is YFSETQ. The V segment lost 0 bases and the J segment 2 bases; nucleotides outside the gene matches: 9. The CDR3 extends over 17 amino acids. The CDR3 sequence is CASSLVPHRGSNTEAFF. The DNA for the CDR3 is TGCGCCAGCAGCTTGGTTCCTCACAGGGGGTCAAACACTGAAGCTTTCTTT. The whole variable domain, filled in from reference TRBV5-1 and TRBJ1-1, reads KAGVTQTPRYLIKTRGQQVTLSCSPISGHRSVSWYQQTPGQGLQFLFEYFSETQRNKGNFPGRFSGRQFSNSRSEMNVSTLELGDSALYLCASSLVPHRGSNTEAFFGQGTRLTVV.

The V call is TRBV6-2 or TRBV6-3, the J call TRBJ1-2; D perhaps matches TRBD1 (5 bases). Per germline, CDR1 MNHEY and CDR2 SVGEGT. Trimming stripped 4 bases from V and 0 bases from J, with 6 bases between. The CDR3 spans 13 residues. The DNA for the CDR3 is TGTGCCAGCAGTTCAGGGACTAACTATGGCTACACCTTC. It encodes CASSSGTNYGYTF.

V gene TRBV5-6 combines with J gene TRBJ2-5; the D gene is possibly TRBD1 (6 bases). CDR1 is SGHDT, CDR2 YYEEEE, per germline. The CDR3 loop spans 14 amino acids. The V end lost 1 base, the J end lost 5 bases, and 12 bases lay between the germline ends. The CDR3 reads CASSLWTAWETQYF. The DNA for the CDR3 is TGTGCCAGCAGCTTGTGGACAGCATGGGAGACCCAGTACTTC.

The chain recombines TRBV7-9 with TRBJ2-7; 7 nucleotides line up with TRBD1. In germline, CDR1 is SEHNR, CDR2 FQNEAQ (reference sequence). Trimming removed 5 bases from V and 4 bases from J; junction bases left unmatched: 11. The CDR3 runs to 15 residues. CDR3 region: CASSHTRTGRYEQYF. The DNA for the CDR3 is TGTGCCAGCAGCCATACCAGGACAGGCCGATACGAGCAGTACTTC. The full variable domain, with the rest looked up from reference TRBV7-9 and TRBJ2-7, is DTGVSQNPRHKITKRGQNVTFRCDPISEHNRLYWYRQTLGQGPEFLTYFQNEAQLEKSRLLSDRFSAERPKGSFSTLEIQRTEQGDSAMYLCASSHTRTGRYEQYFGPGTRLTVT.

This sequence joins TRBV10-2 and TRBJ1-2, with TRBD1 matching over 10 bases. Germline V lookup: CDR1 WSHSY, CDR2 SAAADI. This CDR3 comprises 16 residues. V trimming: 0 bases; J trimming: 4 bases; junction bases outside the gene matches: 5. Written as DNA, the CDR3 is TGCGCCAGCAGTGAGTCGACAGGGGGCGCGGGCTATGGCTACACCTTC. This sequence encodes CASSESTGGAGYGYTF.

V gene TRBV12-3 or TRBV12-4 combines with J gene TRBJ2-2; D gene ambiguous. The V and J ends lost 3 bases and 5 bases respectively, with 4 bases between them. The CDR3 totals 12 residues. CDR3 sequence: CASSFPTGELFF. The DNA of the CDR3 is TGTGCCAGCAGTTTTCCGACCGGGGAGCTGTTTTTT.

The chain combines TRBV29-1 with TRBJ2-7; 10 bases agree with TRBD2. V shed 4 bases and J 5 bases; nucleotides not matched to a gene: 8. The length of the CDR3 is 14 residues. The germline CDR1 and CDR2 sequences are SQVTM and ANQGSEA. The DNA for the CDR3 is TGCAGCGTTGTGGGGTGGCTAGCGGGAGACGAGCAGTACTTC. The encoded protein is CSVVGWLAGDEQYF.

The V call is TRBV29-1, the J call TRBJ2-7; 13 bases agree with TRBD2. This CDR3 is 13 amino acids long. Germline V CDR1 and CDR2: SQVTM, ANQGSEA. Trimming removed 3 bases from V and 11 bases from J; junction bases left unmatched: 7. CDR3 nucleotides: TGCAGCGTTGAGCGACTAGCGGGAGGAGGGGAGTACTTC. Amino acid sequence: CSVERLAGGGEYF.